A selection of T cell receptor beta chains follows, all from one sample in a study of blood T cell repertoires in COVID-19. Profiling relied on immunoSEQ multiplex PCR, and the TCRdb table lists in-frame clones only, not all of them. The sample includes under 110,000 clones, 91% of them seen just once. The material sequenced was peripheral blood. These receptors were obtained from a man aged 45 to 65 with acute or convalescent COVID-19. The CDR3 runs from the conserved cysteine through the conserved F or W. The D gene is left open where the match is weak. The size entry is marked missing in some rows and otherwise reads once, few, many or a size class.

CDR3 protein,CDR3 DNA,D gene,J gene,V gene,clone size
CASSLATDFYEQYF,TGCGCCAGCAGCTTGGCGACAGATTTCTACGAGCAGTACTTC,-,TRBJ2-7,TRBV5-1,-
CASSDRGGRGGGLYEQYF,TGTGCCAGCAGTGATAGGGGCGGTCGAGGGGGAGGGCTCTACGAGCAGTACTTC,-,TRBJ2-7,TRBV6-1,-
CASSLALPDEQFF,TGTGCCAGCAGCTTAGCGCTACCTGATGAGCAGTTCTTC,-,TRBJ2-1,TRBV7-2,-
CASSLMATDTQYF,TGTGCCAGCAGCTTAATGGCCACAGATACGCAGTATTTT,-,TRBJ2-3,TRBV7-2,-
CAWSAPAGRYQPQHF,TGTGCCTGGAGTGCCCCTGCGGGGAGGTATCAGCCCCAGCATTTT,-,TRBJ1-5,TRBV30,-
CSVLGQGNTEAFF,TGCAGCGTGTTGGGACAGGGGAACACTGAAGCTTTCTTT,TRBD1,TRBJ1-1,TRBV29-1,-
CASMRGMNTEAFF,TGCGCCAGCATGAGGGGGATGAACACTGAAGCTTTCTTT,-,TRBJ1-1,TRBV5-1,-
CASSYGTAREQYF,TGTGCCAGCAGTTACGGGACAGCACGAGAGCAGTACTTC,TRBD1,TRBJ2-7,TRBV6-5,-
CASSGQGGNYGYTF,TGTGCCAGCAGTGGACAGGGGGGTAACTATGGCTACACCTTC,TRBD1,TRBJ1-2,TRBV25-1,-
CASSLTVGGQETQYF,TGTGCCAGCAGCTTAACGGTTGGGGGGCAAGAGACCCAGTACTTC,-,TRBJ2-5,TRBV7-7,-
CASRTGTGFETQYF,TGTGCCAGCAGGACCGGGACAGGGTTCGAGACCCAGTACTTC,TRBD1,TRBJ2-5,TRBV2,-
CASSQQGWSYEQYF,TGTGCCAGCAGCCAACAGGGTTGGTCCTACGAGCAGTACTTC,-,TRBJ2-7,TRBV6-2/TRBV6-3,-
CASSLTRGGRETQYF,TGTGCCAGCAGCTTAACGCGGGGGGGACGGGAGACCCAGTACTTC,TRBD2,TRBJ2-5,TRBV11-2,-
CASSIEGAGAYNEQFF,TGTGCCAGTAGTATAGAGGGAGCGGGGGCGTACAATGAGCAGTTCTTC,TRBD2,TRBJ2-1,TRBV19,-
CASSWERGFTEAFF,TGTGCCAGCAGTTGGGAAAGGGGATTCACTGAAGCTTTCTTT,-,TRBJ1-1,TRBV6-5,-
CASSLRSGGAQETQYF,TGTGCCAGCAGCTTACGTAGCGGGGGGGCTCAAGAGACCCAGTACTTC,TRBD2,TRBJ2-5,TRBV9,-
CASSHLDTGSSPLHF,TGTGCCAGCAGCCATTTGGACACGGGTAGTTCACCCCTCCACTTT,-,TRBJ1-6,TRBV3-1/TRBV3-2,-
CASSPIGIRAMNTEAFF,TGTGCCAGCTCACCAATAGGAATCAGGGCCATGAACACTGAAGCTTTCTTT,-,TRBJ1-1,TRBV18,-
CASSVEGRDTQYF,TGTGCCAGCAGCGTAGAAGGGAGGGATACGCAGTATTTT,-,TRBJ2-3,TRBV9,-
CASSETRTGETQYF,TGTGCCAGCAGTGAAACCCGAACCGGGGAGACCCAGTACTTC,-,TRBJ2-5,TRBV2,-
CASSLRQPQHF,TGTGCCAGCAGCCTCAGACAGCCCCAGCATTTT,-,TRBJ1-5,TRBV5-8,-
CASSESTRRGVEGYTF,TGCGCCAGCAGTGAGTCGACTCGGCGGGGGGTGGAGGGCTACACCTTC,-,TRBJ1-2,TRBV10-2,-
CASSPLGQGVYGYTF,TGTGCCAGCAGCCCCTTAGGACAGGGAGTCTATGGCTACACCTTC,TRBD1,TRBJ1-2,TRBV7-6,once
CASSIPGWNQPQHF,TGTGCCAGTAGTATCCCAGGGTGGAACCAGCCCCAGCATTTT,-,TRBJ1-5,TRBV19,-
CASSRSPGQGLYNEQFF,TGCGCCAGCAGCCGGTCACCGGGACAGGGGCTCTACAATGAGCAGTTCTTC,TRBD1,TRBJ2-1,TRBV5-1,-
CASSPYPSRDRVGGNTIYF,TGTGCCAGCAGCCCCTACCCGAGCCGGGACAGGGTCGGGGGAAACACCATATATTTT,TRBD1,TRBJ1-3,TRBV11-2,-
CASSSRGVEAFF,TGTGCCAGTTCTTCCAGGGGAGTTGAAGCTTTCTTT,-,TRBJ1-1,TRBV19,once
CASSHATGVANEKLFF,TGCGCCAGCAGCCATGCTACAGGGGTGGCTAATGAAAAACTGTTTTTT,TRBD1,TRBJ1-4,TRBV4-3,-
CASSGRGRTGELFF,TGTGCCAGTAGTGGCAGGGGGCGCACCGGGGAGCTGTTTTTT,TRBD1,TRBJ2-2,TRBV19,-
CASSYGGGEQYF,TGTGCCAGCAGTTACGGCGGAGGGGAGCAGTACTTC,-,TRBJ2-7,TRBV6-6,-
CASSQGYGDIQYF,TGTGCCAGCAGCCAAGGGTACGGAGACATTCAGTACTTC,-,TRBJ2-4,TRBV3-1/TRBV3-2,-
CASSILRRDSEAFF,TGTGCCAGTAGTATCCTCCGCCGGGACTCTGAAGCTTTCTTT,-,TRBJ1-1,TRBV19,-
CASSIGLAGGFF,TGTGCCAGCAGCATAGGACTAGCGGGGGGTTTCTTC,TRBD2,TRBJ2-1,TRBV11-2,-